These 30 T cell receptor beta chains were sequenced from one sample in a study of identical twins. TCRdb ran MiXCR on the 5' RACE reads and lists one entry per CDR3 protein. Among around 250,000 distinct CDR3 sequences listed, about an eighth were seen once. These data were also reused for a study on yellow fever vaccine responses in identical twins.

The specimen sequenced was memory (CD45RO+) T cells sorted from blood. Receptors were obtained from a woman aged 18-35 years in good health.

J is TRBJ2-5 and V is TRBV5-1; D not resolved. This CDR3 has 15 residues. CDR1 and CDR2 from the germline V gene are SGHRS and YFSETQ. The germline V and J ends were trimmed by 0 bases and 4 bases, with 13 bases remaining between them. CDR3 in amino acids: CASSLAGQVGETQYF. The CDR3, as DNA: TGCGCCAGCAGCTTGGCCGGGCAGGTGGGAGAGACCCAGTACTTC.

The chain uses TRBV7-2 and TRBJ2-3; 9 positions agree with TRBD2. V was pared by 7 bases and J by 5 bases, with 7 bases of the junction left unmatched. Germline CDR1 SGHTA, CDR2 FQGNSA. The CDR3 loop spans 14 amino acids. The CDR3 coding sequence is TGTGCCAGCATGCCAGCGGGAGGAAAAGATACGCAGTATTTT. Translated, it gives CASMPAGGKDTQYF.

The chain employs TRBV20-1 and TRBJ1-1, with D perhaps TRBD1 (5 bases). This CDR3 has 13 residues. Trimming cost V 6 bases and J 4 bases, with 15 bases left between them. CDR1 and CDR2 (germline): DFQATT, SNEGSKA (reference sequence). CDR3 sequence: CSAHTGRTTEAFF. The CDR3 coding sequence is TGCAGTGCGCATACAGGTCGGACCACTGAAGCTTTCTTT.

This clonotype was counted ten times or more. The chain couples TRBV10-3 to TRBJ1-1; 9 positions agree with TRBD1. The CDR3 length is 14 residues. Looked up from germline, CDR1 is ENHRY and CDR2 is SYGVKD. V dropped 10 bases and J dropped 5; count of bases not matched to a gene: 11. The CDR3 reads CATNKPGQGTEAFF. DNA of the CDR3: TGTGCCACCAACAAACCGGGACAGGGAACTGAAGCTTTCTTT.

This rearrangement joins TRBV7-9 to TRBJ2-5, with D possibly matching TRBD1 (5 bases). CDR1 and CDR2 from the germline V gene are SEHNR and FQNEAQ (reference sequence). The CDR3 has 15 residues. V was trimmed by 1 base and J by 3 bases, leaving 12 bases between them. The CDR3: CASSLEWRREETQYF. The DNA for the CDR3 is TGTGCCAGCAGCTTAGAATGGCGCAGGGAAGAGACCCAGTACTTC. Complete variable domain (other parts from reference TRBV7-9 and TRBJ2-5): DTGVSQNPRHKITKRGQNVTFRCDPISEHNRLYWYRQTLGQGPEFLTYFQNEAQLEKSRLLSDRFSAERPKGSFSTLEIQRTEQGDSAMYLCASSLEWRREETQYFGPGTRLLVL.

There are a few counts of this clonotype. The rearrangement uses TRBV28 and TRBJ2-7; maybe TRBD1 (6 bases). This CDR3 has 15 amino acids. Germline CDR1 is MDHEN and CDR2 is SYDVKM. V was clipped by 2 bases and J by 3 bases, with 14 bases between them. CDR3 protein: CASSLRRQVNYEQYF. The CDR3 nucleotides are TGTGCCAGCAGTTTACGGCGACAGGTAAACTACGAGCAGTACTTC.

This clonotype has just a few counts. The genes are TRBV6-5 and TRBJ2-3; D gene uncertain. The ends were cut back, 2 bases at V and 0 bases at J, with 9 bases in the middle. Germline V gene data show CDR1 as MNHEY and CDR2 as SVGAGI. The CDR3 spans 15 residues. Here the CDR3 reads CASSYGQLSTDTQYF. The CDR3 DNA reads as TGTGCCAGCAGTTACGGCCAGCTGAGCACAGATACGCAGTATTTT.

The rearrangement uses TRBV20-1 and TRBJ2-5; TRBD1 matches at 8 bases. V shed 1 base, J shed 5 bases, and the junction held 3 bases outside the gene matches. Germline loops: CDR1 DFQATT, CDR2 SNEGSKA (reference sequence). The CDR3 consists of 13 residues. CDR3 nucleotide sequence: TGCAGTGCTAGAGGCAGGGGGCTTGAGACCCAGTACTTC. It translates to CSARGRGLETQYF.

This clonotype was detected many times. The chain is built from TRBV12-3 or TRBV12-4 and TRBJ1-6, with D possibly matching TRBD1 (5 bases). There are 13 residues in the CDR3. Trimming left V 10 bases short and J 9 bases short, with 16 bases between. DNA of the CDR3: TGTGCCATCGCGTGGGGCGACCGTTCACCCCTCCACTTT. Translation: CAIAWGDRSPLHF.

This clonotype was detected ten times or more. J is TRBJ2-1 and V is TRBV12-3 or TRBV12-4; TRBD2 matches at 9 bases. The CDR3 length is 15 residues. The ends lost 5 bases at V and 5 bases at J; junction bases unmatched: 7. The DNA of the CDR3 is TGTGCCAGCAGTCTTCTAGCGGGACCAAACAATGAGCAGTTCTTC. This translates into CASSLLAGPNNEQFF.

This clonotype was counted a few times. The rearrangement uses TRBV2 and TRBJ2-1; 9 nucleotides match TRBD2. The V and J ends lost 4 bases and 5 bases, in that order; junction bases with no gene match: 6. Germline V CDR1 and CDR2: SNHLY, FYNNEI. The CDR3 covers 15 residues. The chain's CDR3 is CASSAGTSINNEQFF. In nucleotides, the CDR3 is TGTGCCAGCAGTGCCGGGACTAGCATAAACAATGAGCAGTTCTTC.

This clonotype was recorded at least ten times. The chain links TRBV20-1 to TRBJ2-7; the match to TRBD2 covers 9 bases. V was clipped by 6 bases and J by 4 bases; unmatched bases: 7. CDR3 length: 13 residues. Germline-derived CDR1 and CDR2 are DFQATT and SNEGSKA (reference sequence). CDR3 region: CSATTSGLYEQYF. The CDR3 DNA follows: TGCAGTGCCACGACTAGCGGTTTATACGAGCAGTACTTC.

This chain uses TRBV5-1 with TRBJ1-2; unclear D gene. Per germline, CDR1 SGHRS and CDR2 YFSETQ. V gave up 4 bases and J gave up 4 bases, with 20 bases separating them. This CDR3 spans 16 amino acids. Here the CDR3 DNA reads TGCGCCAGCAGCCCTACCACCGTTCCAGGCTCCTATGGCTACACCTTC. Amino acids: CASSPTTVPGSYGYTF.

The chain has TRBV20-1 and TRBJ2-1; TRBD2 matches 10 bases. Germline V CDR1 and CDR2: DFQATT, SNEGSKA (reference sequence). Germline trimming cut 0 bases from V and 8 bases from J; bases unmatched to any gene: 13. The CDR3 runs 17 residues. CDR3 DNA: TGCAGTGCTAGAGATCGGCTAGCGGGAGCATTGGTAGATGAGCAGTTCTTC. Amino acid sequence: CSARDRLAGALVDEQFF.

This clonotype has a handful of counts. The rearrangement joins TRBV20-1 to TRBJ2-7; possibly TRBD2 for D (6 bases). The CDR3 sequence is 15 residues long. The V and J ends lost 1 base and 4 bases respectively, with 17 bases between them. Germline CDR1 is DFQATT and CDR2 is SNEGSKA (reference sequence). In DNA form, the CDR3 reads TGCAGTGCTAGAGCGGTCCGACTAGACTCTTACGAGCAGTACTTC. Its protein product is CSARAVRLDSYEQYF.

This clonotype was observed at least ten times. V is TRBV7-9 and J is TRBJ2-7; possible D gene TRBD1, 6 bases. The V gene lost 6 bases and the J gene lost 4 bases, with 10 bases spanning the gap. This CDR3 has 12 residues. Germline V gene sequence: CDR1 SEHNR, CDR2 FQNEAQ (reference sequence). This CDR3 reads CASSRGSYEQYF. The DNA for the CDR3 is TGTGCCAGCAGTAGGGGGAGTTACGAGCAGTACTTC. The entire variable domain, with the rest obtained from reference TRBV7-9 and TRBJ2-7, is as follows: DTGVSQNPRHKITKRGQNVTFRCDPISEHNRLYWYRQTLGQGPEFLTYFQNEAQLEKSRLLSDRFSAERPKGSFSTLEIQRTEQGDSAMYLCASSRGSYEQYFGPGTRLTVT.

The V and J genes are TRBV20-1 and TRBJ2-3; D is possibly TRBD1 (5 bases). Germline CDR1 and CDR2: DFQATT and SNEGSKA (reference sequence). CDR3 length: 13 amino acids. Trimming pared 3 bases from V and 5 bases from J, leaving 12 bases between. The CDR3 region is CSARGIGVDTQYF. Here the CDR3 DNA reads TGCAGTGCTAGGGGGATAGGGGTAGATACGCAGTATTTT.

In this sample, this clonotype turned up a few times. The chain couples TRBV10-2 to TRBJ1-4, with TRBD1 as a possible D gene (6 bases). CDR3 size: 14 residues. With 5 bases removed from V and 8 bases from J, the gap between germline ends came to 15 bases. Germline values: CDR1 WSHSY, CDR2 SAAADI. The DNA for the CDR3 is TGCGCCAGCAGTTCTGGGGGCGGTTGGGAAAAACTGTTTTTT. Its translation is CASSSGGGWEKLFF.

This chain joins TRBV3-1 and TRBJ1-2, with D maybe TRBD1 (5 bases). Germline V gene sequence: CDR1 LGHDT, CDR2 YNNKEL (reference sequence). V lost 3 bases, J lost 8 bases, and 7 bases lay in between. The CDR3 loop spans 11 amino acids. The CDR3: CASSQGEGYTF. The CDR3, as DNA: TGTGCCAGCAGCCAGGGGGAAGGCTACACCTTC.

In this sample, this clonotype turned up many times. The V call is TRBV24-1, the J call TRBJ2-1; 8 nucleotides match TRBD1. This CDR3 has 12 amino acids. After removal of 6 bases from V and 13 bases from J, the junction contained 7 bases not matched to a gene. Germline values: CDR1 KGHDR, CDR2 SFDVKD. As DNA, the CDR3 is TGTGCCACCAGTCCAGGGGGCTACTTTCAGTTCTTC. It is translated as CATSPGGYFQFF.

CDR3 coding DNA: TGTGCCAGCAGTCCGAGCAGGGGTTTCACAGATACGCAGTATTTT. This codes for CASSPSRGFTDTQYF. The chain employs TRBV12-3 or TRBV12-4 and TRBJ2-3; D is possibly TRBD1 (6 bases). V was cut by 5 bases and J by 2 bases, with 14 bases left in between. CDR3 length: 15 amino acids.

This chain links TRBV11-2 with TRBJ2-7; TRBD1 aligns across 9 bases. CDR1 and CDR2 from the germline V gene are SGHAT and FQNNGV. The CDR3 totals 15 residues. Germline trimming cut 5 bases from V and 1 base from J; bases unmatched to any gene: 6. The CDR3 nucleotides are TGTGCCAGCAGCGTCCGGGACAGGGCGTCCTACGAGCAGTACTTC. This encodes CASSVRDRASYEQYF.

This clonotype was seen a handful of times. The rearrangement uses TRBV7-9 and TRBJ2-7; D is possibly TRBD1 or TRBD2 (5 bases each). The V end lost 5 bases, the J end lost 3 bases, and 8 bases lay between the germline ends. Looked up from germline, CDR1 is SEHNR and CDR2 is FQNEAQ (reference sequence). The CDR3 sequence is 12 residues long. DNA of the CDR3: TGTGCCAGCAGCCGGGACGTCTACGAGCAGTACTTC. Translation gives CASSRDVYEQYF.

The chain carries TRBV5-1 and TRBJ1-1; possibly TRBD1 for D (5 bases). This CDR3 is built from 14 residues. V was pared by 4 bases and J by 4 bases, with 14 bases between. CDR1 SGHRS and CDR2 YFSETQ come from the germline V gene. DNA for the CDR3: TGCGCCAGCAGCATGGGGTGGGGGAGCACTGAAGCTTTCTTT. It translates to CASSMGWGSTEAFF. The whole variable domain, remainder taken from reference TRBV5-1 and TRBJ1-1, is KAGVTQTPRYLIKTRGQQVTLSCSPISGHRSVSWYQQTPGQGLQFLFEYFSETQRNKGNFPGRFSGRQFSNSRSEMNVSTLELGDSALYLCASSMGWGSTEAFFGQGTRLTVV.

The chain recombines TRBV5-8 with TRBJ2-5; D is possibly TRBD1 or TRBD2 (5 bases each). Trimming cost V 4 bases and J 4 bases, with 17 bases left between them. Germline CDR1 and CDR2: SGHTS and YDEGEE. This CDR3 is 15 amino acids long. Here the CDR3 reads CASSPRGQPGETQYF. The CDR3 nucleotides read TGTGCCAGCAGCCCTCGGGGCCAACCGGGAGAGACCCAGTACTTC.

The J gene is TRBJ2-2, the V gene TRBV29-1; 12 bases align to TRBD2. Trimming at V came to 5 bases and at J to 2 bases, leaving 6 bases not matched to a gene. The CDR3 sequence is 16 residues long. CDR1 and CDR2 (germline): SQVTM, ANQGSEA. CDR3: CSVTLAGGHNTGELFF. In DNA form, the CDR3 reads TGCAGCGTTACACTAGCGGGGGGCCATAACACCGGGGAGCTGTTTTTT.

This clonotype was observed many times. The chain combines TRBV10-2 with TRBJ2-5; TRBD2 aligns across 9 bases. This CDR3 is built from 15 residues. The V gene's germline CDR1 is WSHSY and CDR2 SAAADI. The ends lost 6 bases at V and 2 bases at J; junction bases unmatched: 7. CDR3 bases: TGCGCCAGCAGGGTAGCGGGAGCTCCACAAGAGACCCAGTACTTC. It encodes CASRVAGAPQETQYF.

This clonotype was seen only a few times. The chain links TRBV29-1 to TRBJ2-5; no firm D call. This CDR3 is built from 12 residues. The germline V and J ends were trimmed by 6 bases and 4 bases, with 12 bases remaining between them. Germline CDR1 and CDR2: SQVTM and ANQGSEA. CDR3 residues: CSVGNLGETQYF. The DNA for the CDR3 is TGCAGCGTCGGAAATTTGGGAGAGACCCAGTACTTC.

This clonotype was recorded at least ten times. The chain is built from TRBV5-1 and TRBJ2-7; no firm D call. The CDR3 covers 15 residues. Trimming left V 0 bases short and J 0 bases short, with 10 bases between. Germline-derived CDR1 and CDR2 are SGHRS and YFSETQ. The CDR3 region is CASSLEGFSSYEQYF. DNA for the CDR3: TGCGCCAGCAGCTTGGAGGGCTTTAGCTCCTACGAGCAGTACTTC. Full variable domain (missing parts from reference TRBV5-1 and TRBJ2-7): KAGVTQTPRYLIKTRGQQVTLSCSPISGHRSVSWYQQTPGQGLQFLFEYFSETQRNKGNFPGRFSGRQFSNSRSEMNVSTLELGDSALYLCASSLEGFSSYEQYFGPGTRLTVT.

The genes are TRBV12-3 or TRBV12-4 and TRBJ2-1; TRBD1 agrees at 7 bases. The CDR3 covers 17 residues. V lost 4 bases and J lost 0; bases outside the gene matches: 9. Here the CDR3 reads CASSSRQGLSSYNEQFF. The CDR3 DNA is TGTGCCAGCAGTTCTCGACAGGGCCTTAGCTCCTACAATGAGCAGTTCTTC.